The present T cell receptor (beta chain) was sequenced within a study of blood T cell repertoires in COVID-19. About the study: The United States, Italy and Spain supplied acute and convalescent COVID-19 samples.

Per the authors' pipeline: For nucleated cells, counts were estimated from reference gene primer amplification. Sequencing used immunoSEQ multiplex PCR; TCRdb keeps in-frame clones, though not all of them. D and trimming come from the DNA, and the V and J calls and clone size come from that table. The table lists 200,000 to 250,000 clones, 75% to 90% of them singletons. Trimming cost V 1 base and J 4 bases; bases outside gene matches: 1. The CDR3 loop spans 16 amino acids. CDR1 is LGHNA, CDR2 YSLEER, per germline. The sequence derives from a human donor in a cohort sampled during active COVID-19. The V call is TRBV4-3, the J call TRBJ2-3; TRBD2 agrees at 14 bases. Sequences were obtained from peripheral blood. This chain's CDR3 is CASSQGLAGGPDTQYF. In DNA form, the CDR3 reads TGCGCCAGCAGCCAAGGACTAGCGGGAGGGCCAGATACGCAGTATTTT.